These 19 T cell receptor beta chains came from one sample sequenced in a study of T cell repertoires in cytomegalovirus infection. TCRdb independently ran MiXCR on the reads; one entry per CDR3 protein. The sample has roughly 990,000 distinct CDR3 sequences, roughly 30% seen once; the top ten hold 13%. No antigen has been identified for these receptors. Material: cultured CD8+ T cells from PBMCs, obtained from culture after CMV antigen stimulation. The receptors stem from a human donor in good health (CMV status not recorded). Some clones in this sample may be carry-over from other donors' samples.

V and J are TRBV20-1 and TRBJ2-7; TRBD1 matches at 8 bases. Trimming removed 7 bases from V and 0 bases from J; junction bases left unmatched: 11. The CDR3 is 15 amino acids. Germline CDR1 and CDR2: DFQATT and SNEGSKA (reference sequence). CDR3 nucleotides: TGCAGTGTAGGGTCGCCGGGACAGGCCTCCTACGAGCAGTACGTC. This encodes CSVGSPGQASYEQYV.

The V and J genes are TRBV11-2 and TRBJ2-3; D unresolved. Between the trimmed V and J ends, which lost 1 base and 2 bases, there was a span of 10 bases. Germline CDR1 SGHAT, CDR2 FQNNGV. The CDR3 sequence is 15 residues long. CDR3 protein: CASSLGATLTDTQYF. CDR3 nucleotide sequence: TGTGCCAGCAGCTTAGGGGCGACCCTCACAGATACGCAGTATTTT.

This clonotype was recorded many times. This chain links TRBV7-2 with TRBJ2-5, with 9 positions matching TRBD1. The V and J ends lost 1 base and 2 bases, in that order; junction bases with no gene match: 11. Germline V gene data show CDR1 as SGHTA and CDR2 as FQGNSA. The length of the CDR3 is 18 residues. DNA of the CDR3: TGTGCCAGCAGCTTAGTGGGGACAGGGTCGATCGCACAAGAGACCCAGTACTTC. Amino acid sequence: CASSLVGTGSIAQETQYF.

The gene calls are TRBV6-6 and TRBJ2-4; 7 nucleotides agree with TRBD1. V was clipped by 5 bases and J by 0 bases; unmatched bases: 10. There are 17 residues in the CDR3. CDR1 is MNHNY, CDR2 SVGAGI, per germline (reference sequence). CDR3 residues: CASSVRQGEGAKNIQYF. CDR3 nucleotide sequence: TGTGCCAGCAGTGTGCGACAGGGAGAAGGAGCCAAAAACATTCAGTACTTC.

This clonotype has only a few counts. The chain joins TRBV11-2 to TRBJ2-1; TRBD2 is a possible D gene (7 bases). Trimming took off 9 bases at V and 5 bases at J, with 14 bases between the two ends. Germline V gene lookup returns CDR1 SGHAT and CDR2 FQNNGV. This CDR3 region has 13 residues. The CDR3, as DNA: TGTGCCAGTGGGGGGGCGTTTCACAATGAGCAGTTCTTC. The encoded protein is CASGGAFHNEQFF.

The chain uses TRBV6-2 or TRBV6-3 and TRBJ2-3; 16 bases align to TRBD2. J lost 1 base, V lost 5 bases, and 6 bases had no gene match. The germline V gene has CDR1 MNHEY and CDR2 SVGEGT. The CDR3 is made up of 18 amino acids. The CDR3 is CASSTTGTSGGGTDTQYF. In DNA form, the CDR3 reads TGTGCCAGCAGTACAACCGGGACTAGCGGGGGGGGCACAGATACGCAGTATTTT.

This clonotype was detected a few times. The gene calls are TRBV6-5 and TRBJ2-1; perhaps TRBD2 as D (6 bases). The germline V gene has CDR1 MNHEY and CDR2 SVGAGI. The V gene lost 2 bases and the J gene lost 5 bases, with 16 bases spanning the gap. The CDR3 loop spans 16 amino acids. This CDR3 is CASSYAGTPSDNEQFF. Here the CDR3 DNA reads TGTGCCAGCAGTTACGCGGGGACTCCTAGTGACAATGAGCAGTTCTTC.

The chain links TRBV12-3 or TRBV12-4 to TRBJ2-2, with 16 bases fitting TRBD2. V lost 6 bases to trimming and J lost 3 bases; unmatched junction nucleotides: 7. The CDR3 runs to 18 residues. The CDR3 DNA reads as TGTGCCAGCAGATCGGGACTAGCGGGGGGGCGGTACACCGGGGAGCTGTTTTTT. As protein: CASRSGLAGGRYTGELFF.

This clonotype was picked up a small number of times. The rearrangement uses TRBV7-8 and TRBJ2-6; no firm D call. The ends were cut back, 1 base at V and 0 bases at J, with 13 bases in the middle. This CDR3 region has 18 residues. Germline V gene lookup returns CDR1 SGHVS and CDR2 FQNEAQ. The CDR3 DNA reads as TGTGCCAGCAGCTTAGTGTCCCAACACCTCTCTGGGGCCAACGTCCTGACTTTC. Its translation is CASSLVSQHLSGANVLTF. The full variable domain, its missing parts supplied by reference TRBV7-8 and TRBJ2-6, is GAGVSQSPRYKVAKRGQDVALRCDPISGHVSLFWYQQALGQGPEFLTYFQNEAQLDKSGLPSDRFFAERPEGSVSTLKIQRTQQEDSAVYLCASSLVSQHLSGANVLTFGAGSRLTVL.

This clonotype appeared a few times. The V call is TRBV7-6, the J call TRBJ1-4; maybe TRBD1 (5 bases). V was shortened by 6 bases and J by 8 bases, with 16 bases between the two germline ends. The CDR3 spans 14 residues. The germline V gene has CDR1 SGHVS and CDR2 FNYEAQ. CDR3 sequence: CASSPRGAEEKLFF. For the CDR3, the DNA is TGTGCCAGCAGTCCCCGCGGGGCGGAGGAAAAACTGTTTTTT.

This clonotype was detected ten times or more. This rearrangement joins TRBV7-2 to TRBJ2-3, with D possibly being TRBD2 (6 bases). V lost 2 bases to trimming and J lost 2 bases, with 14 bases between them. The germline V gene encodes CDR1 SGHTA and CDR2 FQGNSA. CDR3 size: 16 residues. CDR3: CASSLRGDWVTDTQYF. The CDR3 DNA reads TGTGCCAGCAGCTTACGCGGGGACTGGGTCACAGATACGCAGTATTTT.

The rearrangement joins TRBV27 to TRBJ2-2; a possible D gene is TRBD2 (6 bases). Trimming left V 8 bases short and J 6 bases short, with 19 bases between. The germline gives CDR1 MNHEY, CDR2 SMNVEV (reference sequence). CDR3 length: 15 residues. The CDR3 coding sequence is TGTGCCAGCGGTCCAATGACTAGAGGGGCCGGGGAGCTGTTTTTT. It codes for CASGPMTRGAGELFF.

The chain links TRBV5-1 to TRBJ1-2; D not certain. The germline V gene encodes CDR1 SGHRS and CDR2 YFSETQ. V was trimmed by 3 bases and J by 8 bases, leaving 20 bases between them. This CDR3 comprises 15 residues. For the CDR3, the DNA is TGCGCCAGCAGCTCCGATCCGGGGAACTATCAGGGCTACACCTTC. This codes for CASSSDPGNYQGYTF.

This clonotype has only a few counts. This chain uses TRBV6-1 with TRBJ2-5, with D perhaps matching TRBD2 (6 bases). Trimming took off 4 bases at V and 3 bases at J, with 18 bases between the two ends. The CDR3 loop spans 16 amino acids. From germline, CDR1 is MNHNS and CDR2 SASEGT. The CDR3 DNA is TGTGCCAGCAGTGGGGAGGACCAAACTTGGGAAGAGACCCAGTACTTC. This translates into CASSGEDQTWEETQYF.

This clonotype was seen a few times. The chain has TRBV5-1 and TRBJ1-2, with TRBD1 matching over 8 bases. The CDR3 is 14 residues long. J gave up 4 bases and V 3 bases, and 5 bases lay outside the gene matches. From germline, CDR1 is SGHRS and CDR2 YFSETQ. CDR3 sequence (DNA): TGCGCCAGCAGCTACGAACAGGGGGGCTATGGCTACACCTTC. Translation gives CASSYEQGGYGYTF.

This clonotype was seen at least ten times. The J gene is TRBJ2-5, the V gene TRBV12-3 or TRBV12-4; D is possibly TRBD2 (5 bases). With 5 bases removed from V and 4 bases from J, the gap between germline ends came to 11 bases. The CDR3 extends over 13 amino acids. CDR3 bases: TGTGCCAGCAGTCCGACCGAGGGAGAGACCCAGTACTTC. It is translated as CASSPTEGETQYF.

This clonotype was detected ten times or more. The genes are TRBV6-6 and TRBJ2-5; 10 nucleotides align to TRBD1. Trimming took 5 bases from V and 4 from J; bases not matched to a gene: 16. Looked up from germline, CDR1 is MNHNY and CDR2 is SVGAGI (reference sequence). This CDR3 has 18 amino acids. The CDR3 reads CASSQDYFRGQGGETQYF. CDR3 coding DNA: TGTGCCAGCAGTCAAGACTACTTTCGCGGACAGGGGGGAGAGACCCAGTACTTC.

This clonotype was observed many times. The chain carries TRBV12-3 or TRBV12-4 and TRBJ2-1, with 9 bases fitting TRBD2. Trimming at V came to 6 bases and at J to 0 bases, leaving 6 bases not matched to a gene. The CDR3 sequence is 16 residues long. CDR3 in amino acids: CASRPSGGISYNEQFF. The CDR3 DNA follows: TGTGCCAGCAGACCAAGCGGGGGGATCTCCTACAATGAGCAGTTCTTC.

The chain carries TRBV7-2 and TRBJ1-5; D is undetermined. The CDR3 is 16 amino acids. Trimming took off 3 bases at V and 0 bases at J, with 12 bases between the two ends. Germline-derived CDR1 and CDR2 are SGHTA and FQGNSA. The CDR3 loop is CASSFSGFSSNQPQHF. DNA of the CDR3: TGTGCCAGCAGCTTTTCTGGGTTTAGTAGCAATCAGCCCCAGCATTTT.